Included here is one T cell receptor beta chain sequence, with context. This sample was taken from a study of blood T cell repertoires in COVID-19. Whole-study context: Sources were T cells, B-cell-depleted T cells, or PBMCs; the material itself was cDNA or gDNA.

The CDR3 consists of 16 residues. V was clipped by 5 bases and J by 6 bases; unmatched bases: 14. Germline V gene data show CDR1 as MDHEN and CDR2 as SYDVKM. Per the original methods: Cell counts per sample came from amplifying reference gene primers. TCRdb keeps only in-frame clones here, not all; method: immunoSEQ multiplex PCR. V and J calls and clone size are as listed in that table; D and trimming were resolved from the DNA. This table holds around 230,000 clones, around nine tenths found once. V usage is TRBV28 and J usage is TRBJ1-1; TRBD1 agrees at 8 bases. The sequenced sample was peripheral blood. The sequence derives from a man in his forties or fifties with acute or convalescent COVID-19. Written as DNA, the CDR3 is TGTGCCAGCAGTCTCTTGGTTTCAGGGGGCTTCGCTGAAGCTTTCTTT. Translation gives CASSLLVSGGFAEAFF.